Presented here are 13 T cell receptor beta chains from one specimen sequenced in a study of human T cells and chemical hapten exposure. TCRdb reprocessed the RACE reads via MiXCR and lists one record per CDR3 protein. The sample records about 100,000 distinct CDR3 sequences, approximately 10% being singletons. Time point reported: patch test 2, 6 weeks after DPC sensitization. Treatment here: therapeutic diphenylcyclopropenone sensitization with weekly scalp DPC. Source: whole blood, taken in connection with sensitization to the hapten diphenylcyclopropenone (DPC). All receptors derive from a woman in her forties with alopecia areata. Some clones in this sample may be carry-over from other donors' samples.

The chain uses TRBV11-3 and TRBJ2-3; TRBD2 agrees at 14 bases. V dropped 5 bases and J dropped 2; count of bases not matched to a gene: 3. In germline, CDR1 is SGHNT, CDR2 YENEEA. This CDR3 has 16 residues. The CDR3: CASSKGLAGDTDTQYF. The CDR3 bases are TGTGCCAGCAGCAAGGGACTAGCGGGGGACACAGATACGCAGTATTTT.

This clonotype was recorded at least ten times. The rearrangement joins TRBV10-1 to TRBJ1-1; D may be TRBD1 (5 bases). This CDR3 region has 11 residues. Trimming removed 8 bases at V and 8 bases at J, with 12 bases between. Germline V lookup: CDR1 WNHNN, CDR2 SYGVQD (reference sequence). CDR3 in DNA: TGCGCCAGCCCAGGGCCTCTCGAAGCTTTCTTT. Translating it yields CASPGPLEAFF.

This clonotype was observed at least ten times. V is TRBV11-2 and J is TRBJ1-3; tentatively, D is TRBD1 (6 bases). From germline, CDR1 is SGHAT and CDR2 FQNNGV. CDR3 size: 15 residues. V lost 4 bases, J lost 4 bases, and 14 bases lay in between. CDR3 DNA: TGTGCCAGCAGCTCGACAGGCTTCGTAGGAAACACCATATATTTT. Protein: CASSSTGFVGNTIYF.

The chain joins TRBV4-2 to TRBJ2-2; D call uncertain. CDR3 size: 15 residues. Germline V CDR1 and CDR2: LGHNA, YNFKEQ. V was trimmed by 2 bases and J by 1 base, leaving 8 bases between them. This chain's CDR3 is CASSQPDLNTGELFF. The CDR3 DNA reads as TGTGCCAGCAGCCAACCCGACTTGAACACCGGGGAGCTGTTTTTT.

This clonotype was observed many times. This chain connects TRBV6-1 to TRBJ1-1, with 7 positions matching TRBD1. V lost 1 base, J lost 1 base, and 0 bases stayed unmatched. Germline CDR1 and CDR2: MNHNS and SASEGT. This CDR3 comprises 14 residues. This chain's CDR3 is CASSEGQGNTEAFF. The CDR3 nucleotides read TGTGCCAGCAGTGAAGGACAGGGGAACACTGAAGCTTTCTTT.

This chain uses TRBV28 with TRBJ1-1, with no clear D. The CDR3 runs to 13 residues. Germline V gene sequence: CDR1 MDHEN, CDR2 SYDVKM. V was cut by 3 bases and J by 6 bases, with 11 bases left in between. In DNA, the CDR3 is TGTGCCAGCAGTTTTCTCAGGTATTCTGAAGCTTTCTTT. This translates into CASSFLRYSEAFF.

The table lists this clonotype with many counts. The chain couples TRBV7-2 to TRBJ1-1; 8 positions match TRBD1. The V gene's germline CDR1 is SGHTA and CDR2 FQGNSA. The CDR3 extends over 13 amino acids. J gave up 4 bases and V 7 bases, and 5 bases lay outside the gene matches. The CDR3 nucleotides are TGTGCCAGCATCAAGACAGGGGCCACTGAAGCTTTCTTT. This sequence encodes CASIKTGATEAFF.

This rearrangement joins TRBV7-2 to TRBJ2-2; D possibly corresponds to TRBD1 (6 bases). V lost 1 base, J lost 3 bases, and 9 bases lay in between. The CDR3 runs 15 residues. Germline lookup yields CDR1 SGHTA and CDR2 FQGNSA. CDR3 bases: TGTGCCAGCAGCTTAGGCAGGGGCGACACCGGGGAGCTGTTTTTT. This sequence encodes CASSLGRGDTGELFF.

This clonotype came up many times. V is TRBV18 and J is TRBJ2-7, with a weak D call TRBD2 (6 bases). V was trimmed by 3 bases and J by 0 bases, leaving 15 bases between them. CDR3 length equals 16 residues. Germline V gene sequence: CDR1 KGHSH, CDR2 LQKENI. The CDR3 DNA reads as TGTGCCAGCTCACCTGGTGGAGGACTAAGCTCCTACGAGCAGTACTTC. Translation gives CASSPGGGLSSYEQYF.

The chain recombines TRBV6-4 with TRBJ1-2; unclear D gene. Looked up from germline, CDR1 is MRHNA and CDR2 is SNTAGT. The CDR3 has 15 residues. The germline V and J ends were trimmed by 0 bases and 6 bases, with 14 bases remaining between them. Here the CDR3 reads CASSDSPGFTDGYTF. The CDR3 DNA reads as TGTGCCAGCAGTGACTCGCCCGGGTTCACGGATGGCTACACCTTC.

This clonotype has only a few counts. Written as DNA, the CDR3 is TGCAGCGTTCCCGACAATGAGCAGTTCTTC. Translated: CSVPDNEQFF. This rearrangement joins TRBV29-1 to TRBJ2-1; D is ambiguous. V gave up 5 bases and J gave up 5 bases, with 4 bases separating them. CDR1 and CDR2 from the germline V gene are SQVTM and ANQGSEA. The CDR3 spans 10 residues.

This clonotype was seen a handful of times. This sequence joins TRBV18 and TRBJ2-7; TRBD1 aligns across 7 bases. This CDR3 comprises 14 residues. The germline gives CDR1 KGHSH, CDR2 LQKENI. V was pared by 0 bases and J by 4 bases, with 3 bases of the junction left unmatched. CDR3 protein: CASSPPGQPYEQYF. For the CDR3, the DNA is TGTGCCAGCTCACCACCGGGACAGCCGTACGAGCAGTACTTC.

This clonotype was counted at least ten times. The chain joins TRBV6-1 to TRBJ2-1, with 7 bases aligning to TRBD2. The CDR3 is made up of 15 amino acids. J lost 4 bases, V lost 1 base, and 4 bases had no gene match. Per the germline V gene, CDR1 is MNHNS and CDR2 is SASEGT. In nucleotides, the CDR3 is TGTGCCAGCAGTGAAGGCGGGGGAGGATACAATGAGCAGTTCTTC. Protein sequence: CASSEGGGGYNEQFF.